A single sample is the source of the 23 T cell receptor beta chains below, sequenced in a study of CD8 T cells in Susac syndrome (dated by TCRdb to about 2019). Library method: the immunoSEQ multiplex PCR assay. RNA was extracted using the RNeasy kit, and roughly 0.45 to 1 microgram was reverse transcribed with random hexamers. TCRdb trimmed public reads at Q25 via fastp, called clones via MiXCR and kept in-frame beta chains. Every CDR3 protein is listed once, alongside the most common genes and DNA of its rows. The sample contains some 200,000 distinct CDR3 sequences, approximately 95% of them found a single time. Clones ranked in the top ten supply less than 0.095% of the sample. The sample was CD4+ T cells from PBMCs. Receptors were obtained from a human donor with multiple sclerosis.

The chain joins TRBV15 to TRBJ2-5, with D unresolved. CDR1 and CDR2 (germline): LNHNV, YYDKDF (reference sequence). Trimming removed 0 bases from V and 5 bases from J, with 7 bases in between. The CDR3 is 13 amino acids. For the CDR3, the DNA is TGTGCCACCAGCAGAGATCCTGGGGAGACCCAGTACTTC. Its translation: CATSRDPGETQYF.

The genes are TRBV11-2 and TRBJ2-5; 8 bases align to TRBD1. The ends lost 1 base at V and 2 bases at J; junction bases unmatched: 6. Germline V gene data show CDR1 as SGHAT and CDR2 as FQNNGV. The CDR3 contains 16 residues. As DNA, the CDR3 is TGTGCCAGCAGCTTAGGAAGGACAGGGATACAAGAGACCCAGTACTTC. Its protein is CASSLGRTGIQETQYF. Looking up the rest from reference TRBV11-2 and TRBJ2-5 gives the full variable domain: EAGVAQSPRYKIIEKRQSVAFWCNPISGHATLYWYQQILGQGPKLLIQFQNNGVVDDSQLPKDRFSAERLKGVDSTLKIQPAKLEDSAVYLCASSLGRTGIQETQYFGPGTRLLVL.

The rearrangement uses TRBV30 and TRBJ2-1, with D unclear. The CDR3 is 15 residues long. Germline lookup yields CDR1 GTSNPN and CDR2 SVGIG (reference sequence). Between the trimmed V and J ends, which lost 8 bases and 0 bases, there was a span of 17 bases. CDR3 bases: TGTGCCCGACAACTGGGCGGCAGCTCCTACAATGAGCAGTTCTTC. Amino acid sequence: CARQLGGSSYNEQFF.

The V call is TRBV3-1, the J call TRBJ1-5; D not resolved. V was pared by 1 base and J by 6 bases, with 10 bases between. The CDR3 consists of 14 residues. Germline V CDR1 and CDR2: LGHDT, YNNKEL (reference sequence). The CDR3 bases are TGTGCCAGCAGCCAAGGAGCGGCCGGTCAGCCCCAGCATTTT. The encoded protein is CASSQGAAGQPQHF.

J is TRBJ1-2 and V is TRBV20-1; 11 bases match TRBD1. CDR1 and CDR2 from the germline V gene are DFQATT and SNEGSKA (reference sequence). The CDR3 has 14 residues. V lost 5 bases, J lost 2 bases, and 4 bases stayed unmatched. This CDR3 is CSAGDRGANYGYTF. In nucleotides, the CDR3 is TGCAGTGCTGGGGACAGGGGGGCGAACTATGGCTACACCTTC.

The genes are TRBV28 and TRBJ2-5, with 7 bases matching TRBD1. The CDR3 runs 13 residues. J was trimmed by 2 bases and V by 7 bases; bases with no gene match: 4. CDR1 MDHEN and CDR2 SYDVKM come from the germline V gene. The CDR3 coding sequence is TGTGCCAGCACAGACAGGGAACAAGAGACCCAGTACTTC. Translated, it gives CASTDREQETQYF.

Only a few counts were recorded for this clonotype. This chain uses TRBV4-3 with TRBJ2-1; TRBD2 matches at 10 bases. The CDR3 totals 15 residues. Trimming removed 6 bases from V and 7 bases from J; junction bases left unmatched: 9. Germline loops: CDR1 LGHNA, CDR2 YSLEER. CDR3 nucleotide sequence: TGCGCCAGCAGTCAGCCTAGCGGGAGTGGAAATGAGCAGTTCTTC. Translation: CASSQPSGSGNEQFF.

This chain links TRBV9 with TRBJ1-5, with no clear D. Germline V CDR1 and CDR2: SGDLS, YYNGEE. The CDR3 totals 13 residues. The ends were cut back, 4 bases at V and 0 bases at J, with 5 bases in the middle. This CDR3 reads CASSSSSNQPQHF. The CDR3 bases are TGTGCCAGCAGCTCTAGTAGCAATCAGCCCCAGCATTTT. Full variable domain (outside the CDR3, taken from reference TRBV9 and TRBJ1-5): DSGVTQTPKHLITATGQRVTLRCSPRSGDLSVYWYQQSLDQGLQFLIQYYNGEERAKGNILERFSAQQFPDLHSELNLSSLELGDSALYFCASSSSSNQPQHFGDGTRLSIL.

The V gene is TRBV20-1, the J gene TRBJ2-1; TRBD2 agrees at 8 bases. V shed 3 bases, J shed 7 bases, and the junction held 11 bases outside the gene matches. Germline V gene sequence: CDR1 DFQATT, CDR2 SNEGSKA (reference sequence). CDR3 length: 15 amino acids. The CDR3 DNA is TGCAGTGCTAGTCATCCGGGACTAGGATCGAATGAGCAGTTCTTC. This sequence encodes CSASHPGLGSNEQFF.

The chain couples TRBV9 to TRBJ2-3; 8 bases are shared with TRBD2. The CDR3 has 15 residues. Germline V CDR1 and CDR2: SGDLS, YYNGEE. V gave up 6 bases and J gave up 5 bases; unmatched junction bases: 11. In nucleotides, the CDR3 is TGTGCCAGCACCCGCGGGACTAGTGGTGGAGATACGCAGTATTTT. This sequence encodes CASTRGTSGGDTQYF.

This clonotype was seen just once. The chain recombines TRBV12-3 or TRBV12-4 with TRBJ1-2; D remains ambiguous. The V end lost 0 bases, the J end lost 13 bases, and 9 bases lay between the germline ends. The CDR3 totals 11 residues. The CDR3 coding sequence is TGTGCCAGCAGTTTAGCGAGGCGGCCCACCTTC. Translated, it gives CASSLARRPTF.

V gene TRBV4-2 combines with J gene TRBJ2-7; 9 bases line up with TRBD1. Trimming took 5 bases from V and 2 from J; bases not matched to a gene: 16. Germline CDR1 and CDR2: LGHNA and YNFKEQ. CDR3 length: 18 amino acids. The CDR3 DNA reads as TGTGCCAGCAGCGAAAAGGTGCACCGGGACAGGGACCCCTACGAGCAGTACTTC. Translating gives CASSEKVHRDRDPYEQYF.

This clonotype was detected only once. The chain joins TRBV4-2 to TRBJ2-1; 7 nucleotides match TRBD2. Germline CDR1 reads LGHNA; CDR2 reads YNFKEQ. With 0 bases clipped from V and 0 bases from J, the junction kept 5 bases outside the gene matches. The CDR3 has 17 residues. The CDR3 spells CASSQDWGGSSYNEQFF. Written as DNA, the CDR3 is TGTGCCAGCAGCCAAGATTGGGGCGGGAGCTCCTACAATGAGCAGTTCTTC.

This chain joins TRBV29-1 and TRBJ2-2, with D possibly called TRBD1 or TRBD2 (5 bases each). The CDR3 extends over 14 amino acids. CDR1 is SQVTM and CDR2 is ANQGSEA in the germline V gene. V was trimmed by 7 bases and J by 1 base, leaving 13 bases between them. Here the CDR3 reads CSAYRDRNTGELFF. Written as DNA, the CDR3 is TGCAGCGCCTACCGGGACCGGAACACCGGGGAGCTGTTTTTT.

V is TRBV28 and J is TRBJ2-2; no firm D call. In germline, CDR1 is MDHEN, CDR2 SYDVKM. Trimming left V 2 bases short and J 6 bases short, with 10 bases between. The CDR3 contains 14 residues. In nucleotides, the CDR3 is TGTGCCAGCAGTTTACCAGGCTGGTCCGGGGAGCTGTTTTTT. It encodes CASSLPGWSGELFF.

This chain links TRBV13 with TRBJ1-6; D is unresolved. Trimming pared 7 bases from V and 6 bases from J, leaving 13 bases between. This CDR3 is 14 amino acids long. CDR1 and CDR2 (germline): PRHDT, FYEKMQ (reference sequence). This CDR3 reads CASTVRQSNSPLHF. The CDR3 region has the DNA TGTGCCAGCACCGTGCGACAATCTAATTCACCCCTCCACTTT.

The chain links TRBV20-1 to TRBJ1-6; D is uncertain. The V end lost 5 bases, the J end lost 9 bases, and 14 bases lay between the germline ends. Germline CDR1 DFQATT, CDR2 SNEGSKA (reference sequence). This CDR3 has 13 amino acids. CDR3 loop: CSAPLTNGSPLHF. The CDR3 region has the DNA TGCAGTGCTCCCCTTACAAATGGTTCACCCCTCCACTTT.

This chain uses TRBV2 with TRBJ2-1; no clear D gene. Looked up from germline, CDR1 is SNHLY and CDR2 is FYNNEI. V lost 8 bases and J lost 0, with 11 bases in between. This CDR3 comprises 14 residues. The CDR3 region has the DNA TGTGCCAGCCAACTCCTACACTCCTACAATGAGCAGTTCTTC. Its translation: CASQLLHSYNEQFF.

The chain couples TRBV4-2 to TRBJ2-7; D perhaps matches TRBD1 (5 bases). Germline V gene sequence: CDR1 LGHNA, CDR2 YNFKEQ. V was pared by 0 bases and J by 1 base, with 10 bases between. The CDR3 spans 15 residues. CDR3 bases: TGTGCCAGCAGCCAAGATGCATCAGGGTCCTACGAGCAGTACTTC. Translation gives CASSQDASGSYEQYF.

The rearrangement uses TRBV7-9 and TRBJ2-5, with a weak D call TRBD2 (6 bases). CDR1 SEHNR and CDR2 FQNEAQ come from the germline V gene (reference sequence). V was cut by 7 bases and J by 5 bases, with 14 bases left in between. The CDR3 runs 13 residues. The CDR3 here is CASNGGVYETQYF. The CDR3 DNA is TGTGCCAGCAACGGCGGGGTTTATGAGACCCAGTACTTC. The full variable domain, rest sourced from reference TRBV7-9 and TRBJ2-5, is DTGVSQNPRHKITKRGQNVTFRCDPISEHNRLYWYRQTLGQGPEFLTYFQNEAQLEKSRLLSDRFSAERPKGSFSTLEIQRTEQGDSAMYLCASNGGVYETQYFGPGTRLLVL.

Written as DNA, the CDR3 is TGCGCCAGCAGCCAAGGGACAGGGGGCGGGCAAGAGACCCAGTACTTC. Translated: CASSQGTGGGQETQYF. The V and J genes are TRBV4-1 and TRBJ2-5; 11 positions agree with TRBD1. The V gene's germline CDR1 is MGHRA and CDR2 YSYEKL. Unmatched junction bases numbered 3, after V lost 1 base and J lost 2 bases. The CDR3 loop spans 16 amino acids.

The chain employs TRBV29-1 and TRBJ2-3, with a possible D match to TRBD1 (6 bases). Germline CDR1 reads SQVTM; CDR2 reads ANQGSEA. This CDR3 has 15 residues. V was pared by 2 bases and J by 0 bases, with 12 bases between. The CDR3 nucleotides are TGCAGCGTTGAACCTCGAACAGGGAGCACAGATACGCAGTATTTT. Its translation is CSVEPRTGSTDTQYF.

V usage is TRBV7-8 and J usage is TRBJ2-7; D is undetermined. CDR3 length: 13 amino acids. Deletions cut 5 bases from V and 4 bases from J, with 12 bases between. The germline V gene encodes CDR1 SGHVS and CDR2 FQNEAQ. The CDR3 spells CASSPAAAYEQYF. The CDR3 DNA sequence: TGTGCCAGCAGCCCCGCGGCAGCTTACGAGCAGTACTTC.